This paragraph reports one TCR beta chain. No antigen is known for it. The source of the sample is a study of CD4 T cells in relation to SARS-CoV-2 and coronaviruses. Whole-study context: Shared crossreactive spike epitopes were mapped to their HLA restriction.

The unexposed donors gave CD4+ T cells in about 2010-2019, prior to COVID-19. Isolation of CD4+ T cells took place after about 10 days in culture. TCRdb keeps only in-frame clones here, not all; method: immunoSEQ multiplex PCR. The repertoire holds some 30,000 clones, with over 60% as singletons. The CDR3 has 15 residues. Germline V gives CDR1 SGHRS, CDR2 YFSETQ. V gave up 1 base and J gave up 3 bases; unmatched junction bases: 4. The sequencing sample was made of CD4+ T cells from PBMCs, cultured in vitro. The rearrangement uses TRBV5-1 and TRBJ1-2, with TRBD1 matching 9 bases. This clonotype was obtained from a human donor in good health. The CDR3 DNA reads TGCGCCAGCAGCTTGACAGGGGGCGCAGACTATGGCTACACCTTC. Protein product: CASSLTGGADYGYTF.